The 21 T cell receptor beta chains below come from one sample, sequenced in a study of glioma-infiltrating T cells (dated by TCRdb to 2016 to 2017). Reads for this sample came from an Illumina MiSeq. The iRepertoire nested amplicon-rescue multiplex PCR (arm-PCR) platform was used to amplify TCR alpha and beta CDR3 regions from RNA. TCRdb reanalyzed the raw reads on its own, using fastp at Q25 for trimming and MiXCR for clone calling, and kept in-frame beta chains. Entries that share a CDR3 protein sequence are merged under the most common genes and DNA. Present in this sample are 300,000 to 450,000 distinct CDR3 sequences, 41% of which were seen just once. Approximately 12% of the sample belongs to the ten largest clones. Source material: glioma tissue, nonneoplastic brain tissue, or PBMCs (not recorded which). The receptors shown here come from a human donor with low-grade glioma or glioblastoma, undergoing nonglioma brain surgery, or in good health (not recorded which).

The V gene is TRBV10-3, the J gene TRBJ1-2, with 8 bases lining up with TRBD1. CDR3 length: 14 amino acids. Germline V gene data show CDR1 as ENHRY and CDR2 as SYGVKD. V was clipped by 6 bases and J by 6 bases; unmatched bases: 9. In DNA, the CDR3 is TGTGCCATCAGCGCTCCCCAGGGGGCGAATGGCTACACCTTC. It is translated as CAISAPQGANGYTF.

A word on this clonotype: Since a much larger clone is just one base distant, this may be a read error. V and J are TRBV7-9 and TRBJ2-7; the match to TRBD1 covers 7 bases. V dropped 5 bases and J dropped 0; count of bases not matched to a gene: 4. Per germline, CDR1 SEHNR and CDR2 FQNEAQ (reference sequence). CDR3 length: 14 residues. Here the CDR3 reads CASSTGTVSYEQYF. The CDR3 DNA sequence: TGTGCCAGCAGCACCGGGACAGTCTCCTACGAGCAGTACTTC.

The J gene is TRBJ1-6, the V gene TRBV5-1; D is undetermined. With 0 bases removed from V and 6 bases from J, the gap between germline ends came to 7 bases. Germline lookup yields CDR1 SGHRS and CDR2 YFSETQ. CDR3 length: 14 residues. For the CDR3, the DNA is TGCGCCAGCAGCTTGGACGGTTCTAATTCACCCCTCCACTTT. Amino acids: CASSLDGSNSPLHF. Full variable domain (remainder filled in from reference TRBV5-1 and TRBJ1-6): KAGVTQTPRYLIKTRGQQVTLSCSPISGHRSVSWYQQTPGQGLQFLFEYFSETQRNKGNFPGRFSGRQFSNSRSEMNVSTLELGDSALYLCASSLDGSNSPLHFGNGTRLTVT.

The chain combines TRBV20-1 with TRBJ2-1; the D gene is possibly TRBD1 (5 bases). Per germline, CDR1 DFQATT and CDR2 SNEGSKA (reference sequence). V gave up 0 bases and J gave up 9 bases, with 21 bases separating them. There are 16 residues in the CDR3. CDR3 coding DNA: TGCAGTGCTAGAGATTTAAAGGGGATATGGGAATTTGAGCAGTTCTTC. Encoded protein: CSARDLKGIWEFEQFF.

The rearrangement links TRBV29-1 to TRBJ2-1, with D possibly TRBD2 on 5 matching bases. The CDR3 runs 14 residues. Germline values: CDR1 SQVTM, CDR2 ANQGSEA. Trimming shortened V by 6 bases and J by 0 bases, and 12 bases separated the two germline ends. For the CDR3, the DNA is TGCAGCGTCGTACTAGGGAGCTCCTACAATGAGCAGTTCTTC. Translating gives CSVVLGSSYNEQFF.

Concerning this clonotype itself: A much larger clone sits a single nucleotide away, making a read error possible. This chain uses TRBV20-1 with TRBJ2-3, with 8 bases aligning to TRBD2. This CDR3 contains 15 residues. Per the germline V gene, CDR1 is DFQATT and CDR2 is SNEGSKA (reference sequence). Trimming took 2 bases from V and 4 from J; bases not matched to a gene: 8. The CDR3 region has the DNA TGCAGTGCTAGACCAGAAGCGGGAGCTCCAGATACGCAGTATTTT. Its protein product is CSARPEAGAPDTQYF.

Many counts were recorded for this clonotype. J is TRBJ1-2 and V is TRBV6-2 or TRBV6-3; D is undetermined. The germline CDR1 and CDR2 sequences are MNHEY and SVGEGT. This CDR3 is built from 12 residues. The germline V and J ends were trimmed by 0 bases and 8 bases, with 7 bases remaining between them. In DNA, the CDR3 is TGTGCCAGCAGTTACTCGGGAAACGGCTACACCTTC. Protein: CASSYSGNGYTF.

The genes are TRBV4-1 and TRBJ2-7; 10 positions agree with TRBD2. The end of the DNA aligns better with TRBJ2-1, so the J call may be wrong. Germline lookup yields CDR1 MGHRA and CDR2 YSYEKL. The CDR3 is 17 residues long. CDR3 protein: CASSGASGRIGRNEQFF. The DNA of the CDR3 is TGCGCCAGCTCCGGGGCTAGCGGGAGAATTGGGCGCAATGAGCAGTTCTTC.

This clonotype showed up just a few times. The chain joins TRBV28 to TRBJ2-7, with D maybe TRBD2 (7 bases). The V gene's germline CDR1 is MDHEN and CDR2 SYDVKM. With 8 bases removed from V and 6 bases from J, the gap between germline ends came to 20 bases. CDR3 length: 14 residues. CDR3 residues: CASRKGGLSREQYF. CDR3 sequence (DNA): TGTGCCAGCCGGAAGGGGGGGCTTTCTCGCGAGCAGTACTTC.

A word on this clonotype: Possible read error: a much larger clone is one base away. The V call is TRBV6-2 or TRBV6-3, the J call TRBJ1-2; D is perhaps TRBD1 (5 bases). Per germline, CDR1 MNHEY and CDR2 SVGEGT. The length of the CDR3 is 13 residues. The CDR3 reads CAISPGTVYGYTF. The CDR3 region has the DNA TGTGCCATCAGTCCCGGGACCGTCTATGGCTACACCTTC.

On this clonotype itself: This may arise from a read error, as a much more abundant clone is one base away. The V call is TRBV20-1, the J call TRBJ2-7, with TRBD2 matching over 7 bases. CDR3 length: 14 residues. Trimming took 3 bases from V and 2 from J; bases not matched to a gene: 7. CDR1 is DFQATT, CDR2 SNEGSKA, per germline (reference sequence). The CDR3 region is CSASSGGGTYEQYF. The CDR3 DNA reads TGCAGTGCTAGTTCTGGCGGGGGTACCTACGAGCAGTACTTC.

CDR3 sequence: CASRIRPSSGNTIYF. The CDR3 region has the DNA TGCGCCAGCAGGATTCGCCCTTCCTCTGGAAACACCATATATTTT. The chain employs TRBV4-1 and TRBJ1-3; D is uncertain. Looked up from germline, CDR1 is MGHRA and CDR2 is YSYEKL. The V end was cut by 6 bases, the J end by 0 bases, with 12 bases between. CDR3 length: 15 residues.

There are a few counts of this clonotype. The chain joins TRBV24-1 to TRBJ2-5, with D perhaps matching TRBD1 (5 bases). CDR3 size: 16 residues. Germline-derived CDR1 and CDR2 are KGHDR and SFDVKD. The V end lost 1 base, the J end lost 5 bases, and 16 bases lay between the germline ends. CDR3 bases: TGTGCCACCAGTGATTTATCGCTCGAGAAGGGGGAGACCCAGTACTTC. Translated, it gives CATSDLSLEKGETQYF.

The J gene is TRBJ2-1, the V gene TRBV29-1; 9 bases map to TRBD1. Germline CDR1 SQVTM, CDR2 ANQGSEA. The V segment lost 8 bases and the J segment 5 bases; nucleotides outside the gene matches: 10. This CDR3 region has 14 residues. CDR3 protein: CSLQGAPNHNEQFF. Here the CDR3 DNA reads TGCAGCTTACAGGGGGCCCCAAATCACAATGAGCAGTTCTTC.

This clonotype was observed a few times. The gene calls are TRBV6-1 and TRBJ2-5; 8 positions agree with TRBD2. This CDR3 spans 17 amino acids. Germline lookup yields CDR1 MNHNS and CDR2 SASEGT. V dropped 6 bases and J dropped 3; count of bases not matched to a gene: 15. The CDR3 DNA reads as TGTGCCAGCAGCCCTCTGGGAGGAAGCGGGAGAGAAGAGACCCAGTACTTC. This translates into CASSPLGGSGREETQYF.

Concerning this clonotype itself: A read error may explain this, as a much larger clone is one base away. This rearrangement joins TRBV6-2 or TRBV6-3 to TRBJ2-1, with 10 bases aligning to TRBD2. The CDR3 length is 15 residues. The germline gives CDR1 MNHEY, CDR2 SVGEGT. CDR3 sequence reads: CASRGSTSGYNDQFF. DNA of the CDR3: TGTGCCAGCAGGGGTTCGACTAGCGGGTACAATGATCAGTTCTTC.

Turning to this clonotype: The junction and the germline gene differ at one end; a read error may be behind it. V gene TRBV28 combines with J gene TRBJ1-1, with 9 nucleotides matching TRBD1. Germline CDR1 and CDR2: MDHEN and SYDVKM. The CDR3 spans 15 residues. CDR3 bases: TGTGCCAGCAGGCCAATCACAGGGGGCAGAACTGAAACTTTCTTT. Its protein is CASRPITGGRTETFF.

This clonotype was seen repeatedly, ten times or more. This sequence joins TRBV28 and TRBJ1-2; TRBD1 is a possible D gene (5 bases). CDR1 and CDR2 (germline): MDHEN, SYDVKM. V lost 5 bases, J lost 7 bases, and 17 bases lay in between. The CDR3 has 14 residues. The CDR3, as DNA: TGTGCCAGCAGTACCCCCGTGGGGGAGCGTGGCTACACCTTC. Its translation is CASSTPVGERGYTF.

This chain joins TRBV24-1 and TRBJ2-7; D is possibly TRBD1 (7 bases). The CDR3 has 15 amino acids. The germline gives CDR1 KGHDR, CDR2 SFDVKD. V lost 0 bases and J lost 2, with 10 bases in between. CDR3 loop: CATSDLQGGTYEQYF. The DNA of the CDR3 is TGTGCCACCAGTGATTTGCAGGGGGGCACCTACGAGCAGTACTTC.

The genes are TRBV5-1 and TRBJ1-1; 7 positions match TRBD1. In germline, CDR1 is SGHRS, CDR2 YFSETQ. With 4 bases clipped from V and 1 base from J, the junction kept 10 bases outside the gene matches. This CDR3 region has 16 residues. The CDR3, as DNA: TGCGCCAGCAGCCGAGGGGAGGGGGCCTCGAACACTGAAGCTTTCTTT. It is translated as CASSRGEGASNTEAFF. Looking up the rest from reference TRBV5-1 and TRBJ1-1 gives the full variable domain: KAGVTQTPRYLIKTRGQQVTLSCSPISGHRSVSWYQQTPGQGLQFLFEYFSETQRNKGNFPGRFSGRQFSNSRSEMNVSTLELGDSALYLCASSRGEGASNTEAFFGQGTRLTVV.

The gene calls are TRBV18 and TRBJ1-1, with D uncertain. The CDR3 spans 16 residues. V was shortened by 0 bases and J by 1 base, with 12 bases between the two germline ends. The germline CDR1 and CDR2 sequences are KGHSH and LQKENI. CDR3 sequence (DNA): TGTGCCAGCTCACCACCCTCGTCAAGGTCGAACACTGAAGCTTTCTTT. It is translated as CASSPPSSRSNTEAFF.